Listed below are T cell receptor beta chains from one sample, sequenced in a study of blood T cell repertoires in COVID-19. This table comes from immunoSEQ multiplex PCR, and its TCRdb copy is limited to in-frame clones, with some not included. This sample has around 220,000 clones, with roughly 90% found just once. The sequencing input was peripheral blood. These receptors were taken from a man aged 40-49 years with active or convalescent COVID-19. Each CDR3 is given with its conserved first and last residue. A D gene is named only where the DNA matches it firmly. Size values are once, few and many counts, or a class for expanded clones, and some rows have none.

NA	TRBV10-2	TRBJ1-2	NA	TGCGCCAGCAGTGTTCTACTAGGTGACGCTGGATTTAGGGGCTACACCTTC	CASSVLLGDAGFRGYTF
NA	TRBV7-8	TRBJ1-4	NA	TGTGCCAGCAGCCCACCTCGGGTGAGGAAGAATGAAAAACTGTTTTTT	CASSPPRVRKNEKLFF
NA	TRBV5-1	TRBJ2-1	NA	TGCGCCAGCAGCTCCCCTAAACAGGGCGGGGAGCAGTTCTTC	CASSSPKQGGEQFF
NA	TRBV5-1	TRBJ1-6	NA	TGCGCCAGCAGCCGGTTGTCCGATAATTCACCCCTCCACTTT	CASSRLSDNSPLHF
NA	TRBV6-5	TRBJ2-5	NA	TGTGCCAGCAGTCCTGGACAGAACCAAGAGACCCAGTACTTC	CASSPGQNQETQYF
NA	TRBV7-8	TRBJ2-5	NA	TGTGCCAGCAGCTTGACCGGGATTTTGGGAGAGACCCAGTACTTC	CASSLTGILGETQYF
few	TRBV4-1	TRBJ1-1	NA	TGCGCCAGCAAGCAAAGTGGAGGACTCCAGAACACTGAAGCTTTCTTT	CASKQSGGLQNTEAFF
NA	TRBV4-1	TRBJ2-1	TRBD2	TGCGCCAGCAGCCCGTGGACTAGCGGGATGCCCGGGGCTGAGCAGTTCTTC	CASSPWTSGMPGAEQFF
NA	TRBV28	TRBJ2-7	NA	TGTGCCAGCAGTTTCCCGGGGATGAGCTCCTACGAGCAGTACTTC	CASSFPGMSSYEQYF
NA	TRBV7-3	TRBJ2-2	TRBD1	TGTGCCAGCAGCCCCCGAATAATTCCGGGACAGAGTATCCCCCCCGGGGAGCTGTTTTTT	CASSPRIIPGQSIPPGELFF
few	TRBV2	TRBJ1-5	TRBD1	TGTGCCAGCGGGGGACAGGGCGCTCAGCCCCAGCATTTT	CASGGQGAQPQHF